This TCR beta chain appears in the sequencing data of a study of cytomegalovirus exposure and HLA in healthy donors. Findings and limits, study-wide: A link between a missense DCLRE1C variant and TCR beta V- and J-gene trimming emerged from a later analysis. Analysis was performed later, and it showed HLA-associated TCR beta chains to be more clonally expanded than equally common others. Analyses of presence and absence presupposed an approximately uniform sequencing depth across donors.

The V gene's germline CDR1 is SGHTS and CDR2 YDEGEE. The germline V and J ends were trimmed by 0 bases and 0 bases, with 4 bases remaining between them. The CDR3 spans 15 residues. Primers included in the PCR were 60 Vbeta and 13 Jbeta primers. Using immunoSEQ multiplex PCR, the repertoire was profiled, and TCRdb retains in-frame clones only, with some absent. The top ten hold 1.1% to 1.5% of the sample, which has 160,000 or so clones, 70% to 80% seen once. As to this clone: The antigen remains undetermined.

The sequenced sample consisted of PBMCs. This chain links TRBV5-8 with TRBJ2-6, with unresolved D. The sequence came from a male donor in good health and CMV-seronegative. In nucleotides, the CDR3 is TGTGCCAGCAGCTTGGGGCACTCTGGGGCCAACGTCCTGACTTTC. It yields the protein CASSLGHSGANVLTF.